Listed below are T cell receptor beta chains from one sample, sequenced in a study of cytomegalovirus exposure and HLA in healthy donors. Some clones are missing from TCRdb's copy, which holds only in-frame ones; the method was immunoSEQ multiplex PCR. This repertoire includes more than 110,000 clones. Material: PBMCs. These receptors were taken from a man aged 40-55 years in good health and CMV-seronegative. Both conserved end residues are part of each CDR3. The D gene is left open where the match is weak.

NA | TRBJ1-2 | TRBV25-1 | TGTGCCAGCACCCGACAGAGCAGTAGGACGAACTATGGCTACACCTTC | CASTRQSSRTNYGYTF
NA | TRBJ2-2 | TRBV7-7 | TGTGCCAGCAGCTTAGCGCAGGGGGGTAGCACCGGGGAGCTGTTTTTT | CASSLAQGGSTGELFF
NA | TRBJ1-1 | TRBV7-3 | TGTGCCAGCAGCTTCCAAGCAATGAACACTGAAGCTTTCTTT | CASSFQAMNTEAFF
TRBD1 | TRBJ2-3 | TRBV5-1 | TGCGCCAGCAGCTCCTCATGGACAGGGGACTTCACAGATACGCAGTATTTT | CASSSSWTGDFTDTQYF
NA | TRBJ2-4 | TRBV4-2 | TGTGCCAGCAGCCAAGTAAGCGGCGCGGAAGACAAAAACATTCAGTACTTC | CASSQVSGAEDKNIQYF
TRBD1 | TRBJ1-1 | TRBV7-2 | TGTGCCAGCAGCGAAGGGACAGCCGTTGAAGCTTTCTTT | CASSEGTAVEAFF
NA | TRBJ2-7 | TRBV5-5 | TGTGCCAGCAGCTTGTTCGGGGGGCTTGACGAGCAGTACTTC | CASSLFGGLDEQYF
TRBD1 | TRBJ2-1 | TRBV6-6 | TGTGCCAGCGGCACCGGACAGGGAACGGGTGAGCAGTTCTTC | CASGTGQGTGEQFF
TRBD1 | TRBJ1-2 | TRBV18 | TGTGCCAGCTCACCGTCGACAGGGAGGACTAACTATGGCTACACCTTC | CASSPSTGRTNYGYTF
NA | TRBJ2-7 | TRBV28 | TGTGCCAGCTGCGGACAGCCACTTACCTACGAGCAGTACTTC | CASCGQPLTYEQYF
TRBD1 | TRBJ2-7 | TRBV5-8 | TGTGCCAGCAGCTTATACGGACAGGGCTACGAGCAGTACTTC | CASSLYGQGYEQYF
NA | TRBJ1-1 | TRBV7-9 | TGTGCCAGCAGCCTCTCAGGGTGGACCACTGAAGCTTTCTTT | CASSLSGWTTEAFF
NA | TRBJ2-7 | TRBV18 | TGTGCCAGCTCACCAGGAGGGGCCGACGAGGAGCAGTACTTC | CASSPGGADEEQYF
NA | TRBJ2-5 | TRBV7-2 | TGTGCCAGCAGCTTAGGGGCGGGTCTCGATCAAGAGACCCAGTACTTC | CASSLGAGLDQETQYF
NA | TRBJ1-6 | TRBV18 | TGTGCCAGCTCACCCACTGGGGGCAGTAATTCACCCCTCCACTTT | CASSPTGGSNSPLHF
TRBD1 | TRBJ1-4 | TRBV10-3 | TGTGCCATCAGCCAACCAGACAGGGGTGAAAAACTGTTTTTT | CAISQPDRGEKLFF
TRBD1 | TRBJ1-5 | TRBV6-7 | TGTGCCAGCAGTTCCTCCGACAGGGGACCTTTTGGCAATCAGCCCCAGCATTTT | CASSSSDRGPFGNQPQHF
NA | TRBJ1-1 | TRBV5-1 | TGCGCCAGCAGCTCGGACAGCTCGAACACTGAAGCTTTCTTT | CASSSDSSNTEAFF
NA | TRBJ1-5 | TRBV6-5 | TGTGCCACTAGAAGGAGAAGATGGGGCAATCAGCCCCAGCATTTT | CATRRRRWGNQPQHF
TRBD1 | TRBJ2-5 | TRBV4-1 | TGCGCCAGCAGCCAACCGGGACAGGGCAAGCAGTACTTC | CASSQPGQGKQYF
NA | TRBJ2-2 | TRBV5-1 | TGCGCCAGTAGGGGACAGAACACCGGGGAGCTGTTTTTT | CASRGQNTGELFF
NA | TRBJ2-6 | TRBV5-5 | TGTGCCAGCAGCTTGGTATCTGGGGCCAACGTCCTGACTTTC | CASSLVSGANVLTF
TRBD1 | TRBJ1-6 | TRBV5-4 | TGTGCCAGCAGCTTGGGAGGCTGGACAGGGAATAATTCACCCCTCCACTTT | CASSLGGWTGNNSPLHF